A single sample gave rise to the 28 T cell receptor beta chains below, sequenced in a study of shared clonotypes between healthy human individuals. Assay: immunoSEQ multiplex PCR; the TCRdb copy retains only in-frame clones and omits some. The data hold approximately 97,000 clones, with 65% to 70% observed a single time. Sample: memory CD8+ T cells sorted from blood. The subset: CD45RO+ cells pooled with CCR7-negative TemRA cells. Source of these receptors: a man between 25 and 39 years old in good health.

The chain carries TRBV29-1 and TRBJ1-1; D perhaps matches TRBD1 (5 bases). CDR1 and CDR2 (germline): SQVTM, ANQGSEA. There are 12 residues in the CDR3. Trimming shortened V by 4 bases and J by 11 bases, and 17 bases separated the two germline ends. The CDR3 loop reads CSVVQAHSGAFF. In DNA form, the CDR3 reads TGCAGCGTTGTACAGGCCCATAGTGGGGCTTTCTTT.

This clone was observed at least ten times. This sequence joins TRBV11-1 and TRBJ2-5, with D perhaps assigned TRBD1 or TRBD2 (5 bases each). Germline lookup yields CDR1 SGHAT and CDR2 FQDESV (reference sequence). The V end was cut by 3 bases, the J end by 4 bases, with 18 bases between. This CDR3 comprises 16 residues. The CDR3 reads CASSLPGTPGLETQYF. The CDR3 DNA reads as TGTGCCAGCAGCTTGCCCGGGACGCCGGGGTTAGAGACCCAGTACTTC.

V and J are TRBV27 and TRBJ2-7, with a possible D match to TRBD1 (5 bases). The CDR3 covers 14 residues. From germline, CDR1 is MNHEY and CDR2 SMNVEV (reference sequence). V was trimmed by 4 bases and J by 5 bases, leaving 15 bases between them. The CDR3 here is CASSWSGVGDEQYF. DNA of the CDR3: TGTGCCAGCAGTTGGAGTGGTGTAGGGGACGAGCAGTACTTC.

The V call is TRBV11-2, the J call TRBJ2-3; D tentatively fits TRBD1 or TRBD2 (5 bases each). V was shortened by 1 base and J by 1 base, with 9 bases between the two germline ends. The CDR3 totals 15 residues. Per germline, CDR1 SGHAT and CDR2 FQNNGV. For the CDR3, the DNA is TGTGCCAGCAGCTTAGTGGGGGTTGGCACAGATACGCAGTATTTT. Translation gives CASSLVGVGTDTQYF.

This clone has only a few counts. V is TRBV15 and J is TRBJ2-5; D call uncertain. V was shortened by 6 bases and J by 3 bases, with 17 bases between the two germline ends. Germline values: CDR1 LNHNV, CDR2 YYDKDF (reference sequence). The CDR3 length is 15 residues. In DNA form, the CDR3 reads TGTGCCACCAGTGGTTCCGCGGCGTGGGAAGAGACCCAGTACTTC. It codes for CATSGSAAWEETQYF.

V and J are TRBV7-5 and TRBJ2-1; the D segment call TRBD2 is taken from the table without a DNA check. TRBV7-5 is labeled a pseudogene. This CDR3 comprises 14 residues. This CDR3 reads CASSLDGLHNEQFF. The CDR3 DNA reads TGTGCCAGCAGCTTAGACGGACTTCACAATGAGCAGTTCTTC.

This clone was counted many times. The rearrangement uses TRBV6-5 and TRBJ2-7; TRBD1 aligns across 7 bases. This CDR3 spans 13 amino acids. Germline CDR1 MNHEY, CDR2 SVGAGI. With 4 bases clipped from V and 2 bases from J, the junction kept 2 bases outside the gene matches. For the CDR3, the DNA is TGTGCCAGCAGTTCGCAGGGGGCCTACGAGCAGTACTTC. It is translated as CASSSQGAYEQYF.

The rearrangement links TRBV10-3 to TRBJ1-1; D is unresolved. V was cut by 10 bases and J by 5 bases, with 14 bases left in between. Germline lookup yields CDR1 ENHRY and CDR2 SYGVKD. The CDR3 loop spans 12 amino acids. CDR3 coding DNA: TGTGCCAGCAGAGCTCTAGGAACTGAAGCTTTCTTT. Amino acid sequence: CASRALGTEAFF.

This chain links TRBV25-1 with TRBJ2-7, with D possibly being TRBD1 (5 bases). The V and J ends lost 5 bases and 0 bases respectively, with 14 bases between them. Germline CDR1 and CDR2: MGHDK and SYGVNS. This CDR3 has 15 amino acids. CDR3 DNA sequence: TGTGCCAGCAGTAGTCCGACAGACAGCTCCTACGAGCAGTACTTC. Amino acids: CASSSPTDSSYEQYF.

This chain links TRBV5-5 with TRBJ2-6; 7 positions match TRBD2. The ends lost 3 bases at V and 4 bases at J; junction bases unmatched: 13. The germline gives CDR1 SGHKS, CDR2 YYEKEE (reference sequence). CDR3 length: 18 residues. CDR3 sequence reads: CASSSQTSPFSGANVLTF. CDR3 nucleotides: TGTGCCAGCAGCTCTCAGACTAGCCCCTTCTCCGGGGCCAACGTCCTGACTTTC. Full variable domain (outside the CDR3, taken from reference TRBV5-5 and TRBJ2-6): DAGVTQSPTHLIKTRGQQVTLRCSPISGHKSVSWYQQVLGQGPQFIFQYYEKEERGRGNFPDRFSARQFPNYSSELNVNALLLGDSALYLCASSSQTSPFSGANVLTFGAGSRLTVL.

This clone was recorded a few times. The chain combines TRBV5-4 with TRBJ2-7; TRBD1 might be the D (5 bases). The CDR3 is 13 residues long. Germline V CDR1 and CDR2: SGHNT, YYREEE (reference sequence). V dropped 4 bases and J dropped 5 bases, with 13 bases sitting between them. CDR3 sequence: CASSRIPTDEQYF. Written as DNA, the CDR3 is TGTGCCAGCAGCCGAATACCGACAGACGAGCAGTACTTC. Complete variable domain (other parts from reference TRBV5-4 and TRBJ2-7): ETGVTQSPTHLIKTRGQQVTLRCSSQSGHNTVSWYQQALGQGPQFIFQYYREEENGRGNFPPRFSGLQFPNYSSELNVNALELDDSALYLCASSRIPTDEQYFGPGTRLTVT.

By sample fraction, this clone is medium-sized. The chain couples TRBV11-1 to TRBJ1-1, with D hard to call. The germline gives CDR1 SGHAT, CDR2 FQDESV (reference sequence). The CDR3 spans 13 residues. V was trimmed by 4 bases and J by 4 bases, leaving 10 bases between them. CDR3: CASSYEGATEAFF. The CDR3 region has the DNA TGTGCCAGCAGCTACGAAGGAGCCACTGAAGCTTTCTTT.

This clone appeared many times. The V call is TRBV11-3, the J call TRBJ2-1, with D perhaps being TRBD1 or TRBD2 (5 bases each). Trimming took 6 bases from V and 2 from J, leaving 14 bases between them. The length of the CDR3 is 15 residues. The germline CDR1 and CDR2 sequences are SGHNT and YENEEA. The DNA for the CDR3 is TGTGCCAGCAGTCTCCGAACGGGGCCCTACAATGAGCAGTTCTTC. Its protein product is CASSLRTGPYNEQFF.

The CDR3 region has the DNA TGTGCCAGCAGTTACGGGGATGGGTCCTACGAGCAGTACTTC. Translating it yields CASSYGDGSYEQYF. V usage is TRBV6-6 and J usage is TRBJ2-7; the D is unclear. This CDR3 spans 14 amino acids. Between the trimmed V and J ends, which lost 2 bases and 1 base, there was a span of 9 bases. CDR1 is MNHNY and CDR2 is SVGAGI in the germline V gene (reference sequence).

In DNA form, the CDR3 reads TGTGCCACCAGCAGAAAAAAGACAGGCCCCGAGCAGTACTTC. The encoded protein is CATSRKKTGPEQYF. V usage is TRBV15 and J usage is TRBJ2-7; D is possibly TRBD1 (6 bases). Germline loops: CDR1 LNHNV, CDR2 YYDKDF (reference sequence). The CDR3 has 14 amino acids. V lost 2 bases, J lost 6 bases, and 14 bases lay in between.

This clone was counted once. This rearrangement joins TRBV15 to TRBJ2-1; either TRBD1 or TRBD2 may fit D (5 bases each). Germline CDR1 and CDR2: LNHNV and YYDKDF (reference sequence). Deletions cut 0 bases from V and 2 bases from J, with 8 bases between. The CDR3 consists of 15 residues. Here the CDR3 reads CATSRDGTTYNEQFF. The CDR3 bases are TGTGCCACCAGCAGAGACGGGACGACCTACAATGAGCAGTTCTTC.

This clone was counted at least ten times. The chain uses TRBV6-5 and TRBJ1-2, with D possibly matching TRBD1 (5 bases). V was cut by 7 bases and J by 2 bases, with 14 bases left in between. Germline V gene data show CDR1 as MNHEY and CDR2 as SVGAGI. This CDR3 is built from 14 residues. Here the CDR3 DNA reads TGTGCCAGCACCCCCTTGGGGGGGAACTATGGCTACACCTTC. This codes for CASTPLGGNYGYTF.

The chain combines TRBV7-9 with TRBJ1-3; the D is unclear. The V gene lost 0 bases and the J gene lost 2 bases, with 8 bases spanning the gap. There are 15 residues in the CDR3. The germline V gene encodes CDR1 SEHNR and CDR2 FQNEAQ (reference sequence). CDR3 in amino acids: CASSLAPAPGNTIYF. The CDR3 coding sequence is TGTGCCAGCAGCTTAGCGCCGGCTCCTGGAAACACCATATATTTT. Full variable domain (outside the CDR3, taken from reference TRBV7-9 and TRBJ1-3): DTGVSQNPRHKITKRGQNVTFRCDPISEHNRLYWYRQTLGQGPEFLTYFQNEAQLEKSRLLSDRFSAERPKGSFSTLEIQRTEQGDSAMYLCASSLAPAPGNTIYFGEGSWLTVV.

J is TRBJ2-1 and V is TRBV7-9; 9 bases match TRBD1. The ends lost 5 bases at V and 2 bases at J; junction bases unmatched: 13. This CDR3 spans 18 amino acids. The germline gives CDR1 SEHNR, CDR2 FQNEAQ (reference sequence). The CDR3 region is CASSPRTGVIPTYNEQFF. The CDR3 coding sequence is TGTGCCAGCAGCCCCCGGACAGGGGTGATTCCGACCTACAATGAGCAGTTCTTC.

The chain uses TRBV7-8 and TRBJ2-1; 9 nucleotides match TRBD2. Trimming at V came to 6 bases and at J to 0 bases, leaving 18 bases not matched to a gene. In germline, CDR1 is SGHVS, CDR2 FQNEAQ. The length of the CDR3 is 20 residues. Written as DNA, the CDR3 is TGTGCCAGCAGTTTACCTACAAGGACTAGCGAGTTAGGCTCCTACAATGAGCAGTTCTTC. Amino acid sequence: CASSLPTRTSELGSYNEQFF. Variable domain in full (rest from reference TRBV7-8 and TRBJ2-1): GAGVSQSPRYKVAKRGQDVALRCDPISGHVSLFWYQQALGQGPEFLTYFQNEAQLDKSGLPSDRFFAERPEGSVSTLKIQRTQQEDSAVYLCASSLPTRTSELGSYNEQFFGPGTRLTVL.

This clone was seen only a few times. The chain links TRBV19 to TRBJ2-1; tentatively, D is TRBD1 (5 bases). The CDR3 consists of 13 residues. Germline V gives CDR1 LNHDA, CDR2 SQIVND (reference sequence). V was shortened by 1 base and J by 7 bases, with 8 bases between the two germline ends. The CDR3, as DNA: TGTGCCAGTAGTATAGCGAAGGGGAATGAGCAGTTCTTC. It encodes CASSIAKGNEQFF.

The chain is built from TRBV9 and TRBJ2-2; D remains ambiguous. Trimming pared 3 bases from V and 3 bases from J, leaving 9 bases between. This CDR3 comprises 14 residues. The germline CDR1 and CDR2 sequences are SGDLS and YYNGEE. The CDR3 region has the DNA TGTGCCAGCAGCGCCGGCACGTACACCGGGGAGCTGTTTTTT. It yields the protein CASSAGTYTGELFF. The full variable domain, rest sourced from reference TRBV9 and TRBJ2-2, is DSGVTQTPKHLITATGQRVTLRCSPRSGDLSVYWYQQSLDQGLQFLIQYYNGEERAKGNILERFSAQQFPDLHSELNLSSLELGDSALYFCASSAGTYTGELFFGEGSRLTVL.

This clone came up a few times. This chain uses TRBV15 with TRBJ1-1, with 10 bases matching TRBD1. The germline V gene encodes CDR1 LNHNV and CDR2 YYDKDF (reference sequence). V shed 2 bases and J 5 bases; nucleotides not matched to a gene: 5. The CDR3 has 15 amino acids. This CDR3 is CATSRTGTGETEAFF. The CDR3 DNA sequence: TGTGCCACCAGCAGAACCGGGACAGGGGAGACTGAAGCTTTCTTT.

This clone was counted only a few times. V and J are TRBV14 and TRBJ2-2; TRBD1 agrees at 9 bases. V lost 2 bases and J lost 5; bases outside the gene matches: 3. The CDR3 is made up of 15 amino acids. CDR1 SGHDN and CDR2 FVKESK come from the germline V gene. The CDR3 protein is CASSQTGGGTGELFF. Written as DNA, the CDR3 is TGTGCCAGCAGCCAAACAGGGGGCGGAACCGGGGAGCTGTTTTTT. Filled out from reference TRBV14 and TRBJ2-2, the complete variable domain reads EAGVTQFPSHSVIEKGQTVTLRCDPISGHDNLYWYRRVMGKEIKFLLHFVKESKQDESGMPNNRFLAERTGGTYSTLKVQPAELEDSGVYFCASSQTGGGTGELFFGEGSRLTVL.

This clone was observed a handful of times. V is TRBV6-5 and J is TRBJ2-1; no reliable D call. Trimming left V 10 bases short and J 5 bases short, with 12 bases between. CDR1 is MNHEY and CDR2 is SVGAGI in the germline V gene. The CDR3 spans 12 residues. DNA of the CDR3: TGTGCCATAGCCAACCACCACAATGAGCAGTTCTTC. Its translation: CAIANHHNEQFF.

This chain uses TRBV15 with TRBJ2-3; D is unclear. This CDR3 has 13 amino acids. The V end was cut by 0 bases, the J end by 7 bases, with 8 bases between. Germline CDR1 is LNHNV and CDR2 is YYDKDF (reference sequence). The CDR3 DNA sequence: TGTGCCACCAGCAGAGATCTGAGCCATACGCAGTATTTT. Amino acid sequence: CATSRDLSHTQYF.

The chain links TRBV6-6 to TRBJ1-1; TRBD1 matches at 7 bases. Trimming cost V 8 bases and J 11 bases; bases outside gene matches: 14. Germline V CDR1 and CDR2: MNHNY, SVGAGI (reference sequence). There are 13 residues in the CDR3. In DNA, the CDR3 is TGTGCCAGCGGACAGGTTGCGCGGGTGACGGCTTTCTTT. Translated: CASGQVARVTAFF.

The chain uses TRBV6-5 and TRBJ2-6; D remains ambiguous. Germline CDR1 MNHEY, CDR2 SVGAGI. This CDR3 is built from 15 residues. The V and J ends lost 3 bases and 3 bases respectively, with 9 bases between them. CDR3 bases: TGTGCCAGCAGTTATCTGCCAGATGGGGCCAACGTCCTGACTTTC. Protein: CASSYLPDGANVLTF.